This T cell receptor (beta chain) was retrieved from a study of glioma-infiltrating T cells. There are many counts of this clonotype. Its antigen is unknown. The iRepertoire nested amplicon-rescue multiplex PCR amplified TCR alpha and beta CDR3s from RNA. TCRdb re-called the multiplex PCR reads through MiXCR, storing one row per CDR3 protein. The sample has about 410,000 distinct CDR3 sequences; approximately 42% are singletons. Germline V gene data show CDR1 as MNHEY and CDR2 as SVGEGT. CDR3 length: 17 residues. The V gene lost 5 bases and the J gene lost 4 bases, with 24 bases spanning the gap. General study points: Gliomas, especially low-grade, showed above-expected tissue-blood divergence; non-neoplastic patients showed below.

Specimen: glioma tissue, nonneoplastic brain tissue, or PBMCs (not recorded which). The receptor was isolated from a human donor with low-grade glioma or glioblastoma, undergoing nonglioma brain surgery, or in good health (not recorded which). The rearrangement links TRBV6-2 or TRBV6-3 to TRBJ2-7; perhaps D is TRBD1 or TRBD2 (5 bases each). CDR3 sequence (DNA): TGTGCCAGCAGTGGGGTGGCGGGCCCAAGGGGACCTTACGAGCAGTACTTC. Its translation: CASSGVAGPRGPYEQYF.